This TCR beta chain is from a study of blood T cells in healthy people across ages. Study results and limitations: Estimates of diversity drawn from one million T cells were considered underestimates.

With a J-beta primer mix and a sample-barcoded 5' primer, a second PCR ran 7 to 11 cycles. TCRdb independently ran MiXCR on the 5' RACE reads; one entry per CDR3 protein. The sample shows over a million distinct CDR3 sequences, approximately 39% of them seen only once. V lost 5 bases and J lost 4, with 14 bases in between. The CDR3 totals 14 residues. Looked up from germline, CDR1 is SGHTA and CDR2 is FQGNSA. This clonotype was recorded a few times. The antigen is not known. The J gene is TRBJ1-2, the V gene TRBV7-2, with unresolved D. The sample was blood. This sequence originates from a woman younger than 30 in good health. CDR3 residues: CASSPPGVLYGYTF. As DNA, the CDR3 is TGTGCCAGCAGCCCTCCCGGGGTACTCTATGGCTACACCTTC.